This T cell receptor (beta chain) comes out of a study of PD-1 blockade in classical Hodgkin lymphoma (dated by TCRdb to 2019 to 2021). Turning to the overall study: Nivolumab dosing was 3 mg/kg intravenously every 2 weeks, continuing until either disease progression or unacceptable toxicity. The study used CyTOF and TCR beta sequencing to define a peripheral blood immune signature of response to PD-1 blockade in classical Hodgkin lymphoma.

The full study reports these points: A significant rise by C4D1 was seen in CD4+ but not CD8+ TCR diversity (p=0.0027 vs p=0.16), with the rise being most apparent in complete responders (p=0.02). Lower diversity was observed in patients in whom nivolumab was started less than 1 year after ASCT, and these patients were excluded from later analyses so that confounding by immune reconstitution would be avoided. Only a single clinical trial cohort was studied, and what caused the repertoire differences, possibly disease activity or prior therapy, remained undefined. Among trial patients, those achieving complete response had baseline diversity similar to that of newly diagnosed patients, while diversity was significantly lower in partial responders and progressors. Baseline TCR diversity was reported to be lower in newly diagnosed patients than in healthy donors, and even lower in relapsed/refractory patients.

This specimen's time point label, interpreted: cycle 2 day 1 (C2D1) of nivolumab. Every trial patient had relapsed following autologous stem cell transplantation, and prior brentuximab vedotin exposure was what differed among cohorts A, B and C. A total of fewer than 65 patients with relapsed/refractory classical Hodgkin lymphoma made up the trial cohort, and each patient's best overall response was complete response, partial response or progressive disease. Single-agent nivolumab was administered to trial patients in the multi-cohort phase II CheckMate 205 trial. An independent review committee assessed best overall response using the 2007 International Working Group response criteria. Trial PBMCs were collected immediately before nivolumab initiation (C1D1) and during therapy at cycle 2 day 1 and cycle 4 day 1. Peripheral blood was collected in 8 mL Vacutainer Cell Preparation Tubes, from which PBMCs were isolated by centrifugation and then cryopreserved.

This clone was counted once. What this receptor recognizes is not known. No much larger clone is present one base from it, and per-base qualities are unavailable. The Qiagen DNeasy kit was used to extract genomic DNA from unsorted PBMCs and from the negatively selected CD4+ and CD8+ fractions. Amplification of TCR beta CDR3 regions was done by immunoSEQ multiplex PCR with primers that anneal to V and J segments. A synthetic immune receptor repertoire was used to minimize amplification bias, and remaining bias was computationally removed after sequencing. Turning to the authors' computational methods: Repertoire diversity was quantified as the Shannon entropy index using custom Python scripts. Unsorted, CD4+ and CD8+ repertoires were analyzed separately, except for combined analyses in which CD4+ and CD8+ sequences were merged in silico. A clone was considered expanded if an increase in frequency of at least 2-fold after treatment relative to C1D1 was found, and a pseudocount of 0.5 was applied to clones undetected at baseline. Singleton clones were defined as clones with 0 or 1 copy at C1D1, and non-singleton clones were defined as clones with 2 or more copies. Clones expanded in unsorted samples were annotated as CD4+, CD8+ or unknown by matching protein sequences in sorted samples from the same patient. Diversity changes from C1D1 to C4D1 were tested in paired samples using Wilcoxon tests. Here the immuneACCESS table is served through TCRdb, limited to in-frame sequences with V and J called. Missing clones are a known gap in these copies; in checked studies unresolved V genes cover under half, and the rest lacks a known reason. V and J calls and clone size are given by that table; D and trimming were obtained from the DNA. The sample table lists some 40,000 clones, about 70% of them with a count of one. The ten largest clones take up about 14% of the sample.

The CDR3, cysteine through phenylalanine, is 14 amino acids long. Left in the record is the CDR3 DNA by itself, 42 bases read in frame from the first base. The germline V gene encodes CDR1 ENHRY and CDR2 SYGVKD. Relative to germline, V is 5 bases shorter and J is 9 bases shorter, with 17 bases between their ends. The specimen was peripheral blood mononuclear cells (PBMCs), collected before the second cycle of nivolumab. Rearrangement joined TRBV10-3 to TRBJ2-1, with TRBD2 perhaps the D gene, on 6 matching bases. This TCR derives from a human donor with classical Hodgkin lymphoma. The base sequence is TGTGCCATCAGTCAGGAGGGCTGGAGTAGTGAGCAGTTCTTC. Its protein is CAISQEGWSSEQFF.